These 17 T cell receptor beta chains came from one sample sequenced in a study of CD8 T cells in ankylosing spondylitis. General study findings and limits: Ankylosing spondylitis blood appeared to carry a characteristic TCR beta motif of roughly eight highly homologous variants.

Antigens for these TCRs are unknown. TCRdb independently ran MiXCR on the 5' RACE reads; one entry per CDR3 protein. This sample has fewer than 250,000 distinct CDR3 sequences, with around 19% found just once. Sequenced sample: blood, either unsorted or a sorted T cell fraction (not recorded which). The source is a male donor with ankylosing spondylitis.

The chain uses TRBV28 and TRBJ2-5; the match to TRBD1 covers 7 bases. Losses at the gene ends were 5 bases for V and 1 base for J; bases not matched to a gene: 10. The V gene's germline CDR1 is MDHEN and CDR2 SYDVKM. The CDR3 loop spans 16 amino acids. The CDR3 nucleotides are TGTGCCAGCAGTGAACGGGACAGCCATCCCCAAGAGACCCAGTACTTC. It specifies CASSERDSHPQETQYF.

This rearrangement joins TRBV9 to TRBJ1-2; D unclear. The V end lost 2 bases, the J end lost 0 bases, and 11 bases lay between the germline ends. Germline values: CDR1 SGDLS, CDR2 YYNGEE. CDR3 length equals 15 residues. The CDR3 coding sequence is TGTGCCAGCAGCGTCTGGAACAACCCTAACTATGGCTACACCTTC. Translated: CASSVWNNPNYGYTF.

There are many counts of this clonotype. The rearrangement joins TRBV12-3 or TRBV12-4 to TRBJ1-2; weak D call: TRBD1 (6 bases). Trimming left V 6 bases short and J 5 bases short, with 10 bases between. The CDR3 has 12 residues. CDR3 sequence: CASSGGGYGYTF. The DNA of the CDR3 is TGTGCCAGCAGCGGAGGGGGGTATGGCTACACCTTC.

This clonotype has just a few counts. The genes are TRBV6-5 and TRBJ2-3; D remains unclear. The CDR3 is 14 residues long. Germline assignment: CDR1 MNHEY and CDR2 SVGAGI. The V end lost 4 bases, the J end lost 2 bases, and 10 bases lay between the germline ends. The CDR3 reads CASSSPPPTDTQYF. CDR3 DNA sequence: TGTGCCAGCAGTTCCCCTCCCCCCACAGATACGCAGTATTTT.

The J gene is TRBJ2-7, the V gene TRBV28; D is unclear. This CDR3 comprises 13 residues. V was pared by 10 bases and J by 0 bases, with 13 bases between. The germline CDR1 and CDR2 sequences are MDHEN and SYDVKM. The CDR3 sequence is CANVQESSYEQYF. The CDR3, as DNA: TGTGCCAATGTTCAGGAGAGCTCCTACGAGCAGTACTTC.

The CDR3 is CASSLGDWGTSQGQETQYF. The CDR3 nucleotides read TGTGCCAGCAGCTTGGGGGATTGGGGTACATCTCAGGGGCAAGAGACCCAGTACTTC. The chain is built from TRBV11-2 and TRBJ2-5, with D possibly TRBD1 on 6 matching bases. CDR3 length: 19 residues. Between the trimmed V and J ends, which lost 3 bases and 2 bases, there was a span of 25 bases. CDR1 and CDR2 (germline): SGHAT, FQNNGV.

This clonotype was picked up a small number of times. J is TRBJ2-1 and V is TRBV15; D is perhaps TRBD1 (6 bases). The germline V and J ends were trimmed by 9 bases and 7 bases, with 10 bases remaining between them. CDR3 length equals 11 residues. Per germline, CDR1 LNHNV and CDR2 YYDKDF (reference sequence). The chain's CDR3 is CATQRGNEQFF. CDR3 nucleotide sequence: TGTGCCACTCAGAGGGGGAATGAGCAGTTCTTC.

This clonotype was observed a few times. CDR3 DNA sequence: TGTGCCAGCCGGGGATGGGAAACAGATACGCAGTATTTT. Its protein is CASRGWETDTQYF. The chain combines TRBV7-6 with TRBJ2-3, with D tentatively TRBD2 (5 bases). The CDR3 is 13 residues long. CDR1 is SGHVS, CDR2 FNYEAQ, per germline. Trimming removed 8 bases from V and 3 bases from J, with 12 bases in between.

This clonotype was detected many times. V gene TRBV12-3 or TRBV12-4 combines with J gene TRBJ1-2; 8 bases match TRBD1. V lost 1 base and J lost 4; bases outside the gene matches: 5. The CDR3 extends over 15 amino acids. The CDR3 loop is CASSLGQGAFYGYTF. The CDR3 DNA follows: TGTGCCAGCAGTTTAGGGCAGGGGGCTTTCTATGGCTACACCTTC.

This rearrangement joins TRBV20-1 to TRBJ2-7; D tentatively reads TRBD1 or TRBD2 (5 bases each). The V gene lost 2 bases and the J gene lost 0 bases, with 11 bases spanning the gap. The CDR3 is 14 amino acids. Germline values: CDR1 DFQATT, CDR2 SNEGSKA (reference sequence). The CDR3 sequence: CSARTRDHSYEQYF. In DNA, the CDR3 is TGCAGTGCTAGAACCCGGGACCACTCCTACGAGCAGTACTTC.

This chain connects TRBV29-1 to TRBJ2-7; D not resolved. Germline values: CDR1 SQVTM, CDR2 ANQGSEA. V dropped 2 bases and J dropped 3 bases, with 5 bases sitting between them. The CDR3 length is 11 residues. In nucleotides, the CDR3 is TGCAGCGTTGAATGGGGCTACGAGCAGTACTTC. It specifies CSVEWGYEQYF.

The rearrangement links TRBV6-1 to TRBJ2-1, with no clear D. Germline V gene sequence: CDR1 MNHNS, CDR2 SASEGT. The V end lost 7 bases, the J end lost 6 bases, and 19 bases lay between the germline ends. The CDR3 length is 15 residues. In nucleotides, the CDR3 is TGTGCCAGCACCCCTACTACGTCCCCGGCCAATGAGCAGTTCTTC. It specifies CASTPTTSPANEQFF.

This clonotype was counted between two and nine times. The rearrangement joins TRBV19 to TRBJ1-1; 10 bases agree with TRBD1. In germline, CDR1 is LNHDA, CDR2 SQIVND (reference sequence). This CDR3 has 15 residues. Trimming at V came to 9 bases and at J to 11 bases, leaving 18 bases not matched to a gene. The CDR3 region is CARFIPGQGTPGAFF. The CDR3 region has the DNA TGTGCCAGGTTTATTCCGGGACAGGGGACGCCTGGGGCTTTCTTT.

This clonotype appeared a few times. The chain links TRBV11-2 to TRBJ2-7; D unresolved. The CDR3 length is 17 residues. Germline lookup yields CDR1 SGHAT and CDR2 FQNNGV. Trimming stripped 0 bases from V and 6 bases from J, with 21 bases between. This chain's CDR3 is CASSLEGFGPRNGEQYF. Written as DNA, the CDR3 is TGTGCCAGCAGCTTAGAAGGCTTCGGCCCCCGAAACGGCGAGCAGTACTTC.

The sample holds many counts of this clonotype. V usage is TRBV20-1 and J usage is TRBJ2-1; TRBD2 matches 7 bases. The CDR3 totals 13 residues. Germline CDR1 and CDR2: DFQATT and SNEGSKA (reference sequence). V lost 3 bases to trimming and J lost 3 bases; unmatched junction nucleotides: 2. The CDR3: CSASLADYNEQFF. In DNA, the CDR3 is TGCAGTGCTAGTCTAGCGGACTACAATGAGCAGTTCTTC.

This clonotype was counted a few times. The gene calls are TRBV6-1 and TRBJ2-7, with D possibly matching TRBD1 (5 bases). Per the germline V gene, CDR1 is MNHNS and CDR2 is SASEGT. The CDR3 is 14 amino acids. Trimming shortened V by 6 bases and J by 3 bases, and 15 bases separated the two germline ends. The DNA for the CDR3 is TGTGCCAGCAGCTCGTCTGTCAGGGTCTACGAGCAGTACTTC. This gives the protein CASSSSVRVYEQYF.

This clonotype showed up just a few times. CDR3 in DNA: TGTGCCAGCAGCCAAGATCTCACTAGCGGGGGGCGCGGCTCCTACAATGAGCAGTTCTTC. This translates into CASSQDLTSGGRGSYNEQFF. The V and J genes are TRBV3-1 and TRBJ2-1; 12 nucleotides line up with TRBD2. The CDR3 runs to 20 residues. V lost 0 bases, J lost 0 bases, and 9 bases stayed unmatched. Germline CDR1 reads LGHDT; CDR2 reads YNNKEL (reference sequence).